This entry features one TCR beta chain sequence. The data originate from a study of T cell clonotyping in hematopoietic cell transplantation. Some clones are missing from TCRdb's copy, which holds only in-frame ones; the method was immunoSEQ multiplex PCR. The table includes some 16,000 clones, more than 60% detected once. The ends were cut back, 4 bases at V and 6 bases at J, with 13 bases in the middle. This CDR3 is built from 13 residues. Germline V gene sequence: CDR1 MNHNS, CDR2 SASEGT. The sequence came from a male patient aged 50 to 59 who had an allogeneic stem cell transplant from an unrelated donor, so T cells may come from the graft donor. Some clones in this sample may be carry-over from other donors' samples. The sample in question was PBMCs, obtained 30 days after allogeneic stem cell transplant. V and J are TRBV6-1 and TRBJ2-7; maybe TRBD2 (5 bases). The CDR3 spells CASSVALPSEQYF. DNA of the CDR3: TGTGCCAGCAGTGTAGCGCTTCCGAGCGAGCAGTACTTC.